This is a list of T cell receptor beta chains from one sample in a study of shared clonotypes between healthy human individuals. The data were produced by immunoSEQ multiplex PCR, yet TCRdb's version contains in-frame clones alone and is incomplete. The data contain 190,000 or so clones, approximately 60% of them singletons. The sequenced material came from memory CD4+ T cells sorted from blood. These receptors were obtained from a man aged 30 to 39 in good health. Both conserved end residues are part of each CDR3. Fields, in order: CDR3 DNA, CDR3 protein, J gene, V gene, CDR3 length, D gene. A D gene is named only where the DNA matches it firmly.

TGTGCCAGCAGTGAAAGAGCGGCCAGCTCCTACAATGAGCAGTTCTTC,CASSERAASSYNEQFF,TRBJ2-1,TRBV2,16,NA
TGTGCCAGCAGTTTGCGTCAGGGAAGCAATCAGCCCCAGCATTTT,CASSLRQGSNQPQHF,TRBJ1-5,TRBV27,15,NA
TGTGCCAGCTCACCCGGACTAGCAGATACGCAGTATTTT,CASSPGLADTQYF,TRBJ2-3,TRBV18,13,TRBD2
TGTGCCAGCAGTGACATCGGGACTAGCGGGAGTCGTATGTACTTC,CASSDIGTSGSRMYF,TRBJ2-7,TRBV2,15,TRBD2
TGTGCCAGCAGAACAGGTAAACAGGGGAACACTGAAGCTTTCTTT,CASRTGKQGNTEAFF,TRBJ1-1,TRBV5-4,15,NA
TGCGCCAGCAAAGAGGGACAGACCTACGAGCAGTACTTC,CASKEGQTYEQYF,TRBJ2-7,TRBV10-2,13,TRBD1
TGTGCCAGCAGCTTACACCTCCGGGGCGAGAGTCCAATATATTTT,CASSLHLRGESPIYF,TRBJ1-3,TRBV13,15,NA
TGTGCCAGCAGCCAAGGACAGGGCGGGTATGGCTACACCTTC,CASSQGQGGYGYTF,TRBJ1-2,TRBV6-1,14,TRBD1
TGTGCCAGCACCCCTGCGGGCTCGGCCTACAATGAGCAGTTCTTC,CASTPAGSAYNEQFF,TRBJ2-1,TRBV6-6,15,NA
TGTGCCAGCAGTTTAGCCGGACTAGCGGGTGTCAGGACCTACAATGAGCAGTTCTTC,CASSLAGLAGVRTYNEQFF,TRBJ2-1,TRBV27,19,TRBD2